These 5 T cell receptor beta chains were sequenced from one sample in a study of shared clonotypes between healthy human individuals. The table came from immunoSEQ multiplex PCR; TCRdb's copy has only in-frame clones and leaves some out. The sample lists roughly 1 million clones, more than 65% occurring once. The sequenced sample consisted of memory CD4+ T cells sorted from blood. The subset was: CD45RA-negative fraction. Receptors originate from a man between 18 and 35 years old in good health.

V gene TRBV29-1 combines with J gene TRBJ1-3, with D perhaps TRBD1 (6 bases). CDR3 size: 13 residues. V dropped 8 bases and J dropped 2 bases, with 13 bases sitting between them. The V gene's germline CDR1 is SQVTM and CDR2 ANQGSEA. The CDR3 region is CSHSTGPGNTIYF. CDR3 nucleotide sequence: TGCAGCCACTCGACAGGCCCTGGAAACACCATATATTTT.

This chain connects TRBV30 to TRBJ1-1, with 7 bases that match TRBD1. The germline gives CDR1 GTSNPN, CDR2 SVGIG (reference sequence). This CDR3 comprises 12 residues. V was pared by 5 bases and J by 10 bases, with 10 bases of the junction left unmatched. CDR3 in amino acids: CAWEARQGGAFF. In DNA, the CDR3 is TGTGCCTGGGAAGCCCGACAGGGTGGAGCTTTCTTT.

The chain combines TRBV5-6 with TRBJ1-1; 7 positions match TRBD1. This CDR3 has 17 amino acids. Germline loops: CDR1 SGHDT, CDR2 YYEEEE. V trimming: 4 bases; J trimming: 5 bases; junction bases outside the gene matches: 17. The CDR3 DNA sequence: TGTGCCAGCAGCCAAACACGATTAGACAGGGTGGAAACTGAAGCTTTCTTT. Residues: CASSQTRLDRVETEAFF.

This clone has only one observation. V is TRBV19 and J is TRBJ1-1, with a tentative D call TRBD1 (5 bases). The CDR3 extends over 12 amino acids. Trimming removed 4 bases at V and 8 bases at J, with 11 bases between. The germline V gene has CDR1 LNHDA and CDR2 SQIVND (reference sequence). The CDR3 region has the DNA TGTGCCAGTAGTACCCCGGGACCAGAAGCTTTCTTT. This gives the protein CASSTPGPEAFF.

This CDR3 is CASSPAGPSPLHF. DNA for the CDR3: TGTGCCAGCAGCCCCGCCGGGCCTTCACCCCTCCACTTT. This sequence joins TRBV28 and TRBJ1-6; D is unresolved. This CDR3 contains 13 residues. Germline V lookup: CDR1 MDHEN, CDR2 SYDVKM. V lost 6 bases to trimming and J lost 9 bases, with 12 bases between them.